Following are 23 T cell receptor beta chains from one sample sequenced in a study of OX40 agonist ivuxolimab in advanced cancers. Clones were read by immunoSEQ multiplex PCR, and TCRdb kept only the in-frame ones, dropping some. The data hold tens of thousands of clones, with more than 70% observed a single time. The sequencing here drew on CD4+ or CD8+ T cells sorted from blood, taken in a trial of the OX40 agonist ivuxolimab. Receptor source: an adult with an advanced solid tumor such as melanoma, head and neck, liver or kidney cancer.

The chain is built from TRBV27 and TRBJ2-3; maybe TRBD2 (6 bases). Germline CDR1 reads MNHEY; CDR2 reads SMNVEV (reference sequence). The CDR3 sequence is 15 residues long. V gave up 6 bases and J gave up 3 bases, with 16 bases separating them. CDR3: CASRPSGGRTDTQYF. In DNA form, the CDR3 reads TGTGCCAGCAGACCCAGTGGGGGGAGAACAGATACGCAGTATTTT.

The V and J genes are TRBV7-8 and TRBJ2-2, with D uncertain. Trimming cost V 1 base and J 5 bases, with 5 bases left between them. The CDR3 length is 13 residues. Germline CDR1 is SGHVS and CDR2 is FQNEAQ. The CDR3 nucleotides are TGTGCCAGCAGCTTAGGGGAAACCGGGGAGCTGTTTTTT. Its protein is CASSLGETGELFF.

The chain combines TRBV9 with TRBJ2-3; D unresolved. The length of the CDR3 is 14 residues. V lost 4 bases to trimming and J lost 2 bases, with 11 bases between them. The V gene's germline CDR1 is SGDLS and CDR2 YYNGEE. The CDR3, as DNA: TGTGCCAGCAGCCCGTATGGGGTCACAGATACGCAGTATTTT. Residues: CASSPYGVTDTQYF.

This chain joins TRBV5-6 and TRBJ1-2; maybe TRBD1 (6 bases). V lost 4 bases and J 8 bases, leaving 15 bases between the germline ends. Per the germline V gene, CDR1 is SGHDT and CDR2 is YYEEEE. This CDR3 has 13 amino acids. CDR3 protein: CASSGGGLEGYTF. In DNA form, the CDR3 reads TGTGCCAGCAGCGGTGGGGGGCTTGAGGGCTACACCTTC. Complete variable domain (other parts from reference TRBV5-6 and TRBJ1-2): DAGVTQSPTHLIKTRGQQVTLRCSPKSGHDTVSWYQQALGQGPQFIFQYYEEEERQRGNFPDRFSGHQFPNYSSELNVNALLLGDSALYLCASSGGGLEGYTFGSGTRLTVV.

The gene calls are TRBV5-1 and TRBJ2-1; 7 bases are shared with TRBD1. The CDR3 is 15 amino acids. After removal of 0 bases from V and 3 bases from J, the junction contained 3 bases not matched to a gene. Germline CDR1 reads SGHRS; CDR2 reads YFSETQ. The CDR3 nucleotides are TGCGCCAGCAGCTTGGAGACAGGGAGCTACAATGAGCAGTTCTTC. It specifies CASSLETGSYNEQFF.

The gene calls are TRBV27 and TRBJ1-3; D gene ambiguous. V was cut by 5 bases and J by 0 bases, with 8 bases left in between. This CDR3 is 14 amino acids long. Germline V gene sequence: CDR1 MNHEY, CDR2 SMNVEV (reference sequence). The CDR3 DNA reads TGTGCCAGCAGTGCCAAGAGCTCTGGAAACACCATATATTTT. Its protein product is CASSAKSSGNTIYF.

The gene calls are TRBV18 and TRBJ2-7; D ambiguous. The CDR3 is 13 residues long. Trimming shortened V by 2 bases and J by 0 bases, and 5 bases separated the two germline ends. CDR1 is KGHSH and CDR2 is LQKENI in the germline V gene. The CDR3 DNA is TGTGCCAGCTCACCAAGCAGCTCCTACGAGCAGTACTTC. It specifies CASSPSSSYEQYF.

J is TRBJ1-4 and V is TRBV2; 8 bases map to TRBD1. CDR1 is SNHLY and CDR2 is FYNNEI in the germline V gene. The ends lost 8 bases at V and 7 bases at J; junction bases unmatched: 6. The CDR3 runs 13 residues. CDR3 sequence: CASYRGGSEKLFF. Written as DNA, the CDR3 is TGTGCCAGCTACAGGGGGGGAAGTGAAAAACTGTTTTTT. Variable domain in full (rest from reference TRBV2 and TRBJ1-4): EPEVTQTPSHQVTQMGQEVILRCVPISNHLYFYWYRQILGQKVEFLVSFYNNEISEKSEIFDDQFSVERPDGSNFTLKIRSTKLEDSAMYFCASYRGGSEKLFFGSGTQLSVL.

The chain couples TRBV2 to TRBJ2-7, with 12 bases aligning to TRBD1. The germline gives CDR1 SNHLY, CDR2 FYNNEI. CDR3 length: 13 residues. The V segment lost 5 bases and the J segment 8 bases; nucleotides outside the gene matches: 4. The CDR3 sequence: CASSRDRGQKQYF. Here the CDR3 DNA reads TGTGCCAGCAGTAGGGACAGGGGGCAAAAGCAGTACTTC.

This chain links TRBV5-8 with TRBJ2-7, with D possibly being TRBD1 (6 bases). Germline values: CDR1 SGHTS, CDR2 YDEGEE. V was shortened by 2 bases and J by 0 bases, with 12 bases between the two germline ends. The CDR3 length is 15 residues. The chain's CDR3 is CASSFRQDNSYEQYF. In DNA, the CDR3 is TGTGCCAGCAGCTTCCGACAGGATAACTCCTACGAGCAGTACTTC.

V gene TRBV7-9 combines with J gene TRBJ2-1; TRBD2 aligns across 8 bases. The germline gives CDR1 SEHNR, CDR2 FQNEAQ (reference sequence). There are 16 residues in the CDR3. With 2 bases clipped from V and 2 bases from J, the junction kept 5 bases outside the gene matches. DNA of the CDR3: TGTGCCAGCAGCTTATTTAGCGGGACCCCCTACAATGAGCAGTTCTTC. This translates into CASSLFSGTPYNEQFF.

The chain recombines TRBV2 with TRBJ2-7; possible D gene TRBD1, 5 bases. Per germline, CDR1 SNHLY and CDR2 FYNNEI. CDR3 size: 14 residues. V lost 5 bases to trimming and J lost 2 bases, with 13 bases between them. CDR3 amino acids: CASSRTHITYEQYF. The CDR3 region has the DNA TGTGCCAGCAGTAGGACACACATTACCTACGAGCAGTACTTC.

The J gene is TRBJ2-7, the V gene TRBV11-2; D is tentatively TRBD1 or TRBD2 (5 bases each). CDR1 and CDR2 (germline): SGHAT, FQNNGV. V was trimmed by 4 bases and J by 1 base, leaving 17 bases between them. The CDR3 consists of 16 residues. CDR3 in DNA: TGTGCCAGCAGCTCGCACCGGGTGGGGGTGTCCTACGAGCAGTACTTC. Its translation is CASSSHRVGVSYEQYF. Based on the CDR3 plus reference TRBV11-2 and TRBJ2-7, the full variable domain is EAGVAQSPRYKIIEKRQSVAFWCNPISGHATLYWYQQILGQGPKLLIQFQNNGVVDDSQLPKDRFSAERLKGVDSTLKIQPAKLEDSAVYLCASSSHRVGVSYEQYFGPGTRLTVT.

CDR3: CSVKDGGWEQFF. CDR3 bases: TGCAGCGTTAAGGATGGGGGGTGGGAGCAGTTCTTC. The chain carries TRBV29-1 and TRBJ2-1, with a possible D match to TRBD2 (6 bases). CDR1 SQVTM and CDR2 ANQGSEA come from the germline V gene. The CDR3 is made up of 12 amino acids. Trimming shortened V by 5 bases and J by 10 bases, and 15 bases separated the two germline ends.

This clone occurred once. The chain links TRBV9 to TRBJ1-2, with D tentatively TRBD1 (6 bases). Trimming shortened V by 3 bases and J by 2 bases, and 14 bases separated the two germline ends. Germline V gene lookup returns CDR1 SGDLS and CDR2 YYNGEE. The CDR3 sequence is 15 residues long. CDR3 bases: TGTGCCAGCAGCGCCGGGGCAGGGGCAAACTATGGCTACACCTTC. It codes for CASSAGAGANYGYTF. The variable domain in full, with the rest retrieved from reference TRBV9 and TRBJ1-2, is DSGVTQTPKHLITATGQRVTLRCSPRSGDLSVYWYQQSLDQGLQFLIQYYNGEERAKGNILERFSAQQFPDLHSELNLSSLELGDSALYFCASSAGAGANYGYTFGSGTRLTVV.

CDR3: CASSLAPASTDTQYF. CDR3 nucleotide sequence: TGCGCCAGCAGCTTGGCCCCAGCGAGCACAGATACGCAGTATTTT. The rearrangement uses TRBV5-1 and TRBJ2-3; no reliable D call. Trimming removed 0 bases from V and 0 bases from J, with 8 bases in between. The CDR3 is made up of 15 amino acids. From germline, CDR1 is SGHRS and CDR2 YFSETQ.

The chain carries TRBV7-9 and TRBJ1-4; D is unresolved. Germline-derived CDR1 and CDR2 are SEHNR and FQNEAQ (reference sequence). V was cut by 1 base and J by 8 bases, with 14 bases left in between. This CDR3 is 15 amino acids long. CDR3 sequence (DNA): TGTGCCAGCAGCTTAGATTTAGGGCCGCGAGAAAAACTGTTTTTT. It encodes CASSLDLGPREKLFF. Full variable domain (remainder filled in from reference TRBV7-9 and TRBJ1-4): DTGVSQNPRHKITKRGQNVTFRCDPISEHNRLYWYRQTLGQGPEFLTYFQNEAQLEKSRLLSDRFSAERPKGSFSTLEIQRTEQGDSAMYLCASSLDLGPREKLFFGSGTQLSVL.

The chain employs TRBV2 and TRBJ1-1; D perhaps matches TRBD1 (5 bases). V lost 2 bases and J lost 1, with 5 bases in between. The CDR3 has 13 residues. CDR1 is SNHLY and CDR2 is FYNNEI in the germline V gene. CDR3 nucleotides: TGTGCCAGCAGTGAACAGGGGAACACTGAAGCTTTCTTT. Its protein product is CASSEQGNTEAFF.

V gene TRBV6-6 combines with J gene TRBJ1-5; 7 bases align to TRBD1. Germline CDR1 MNHNY, CDR2 SVGAGI (reference sequence). The CDR3 consists of 14 residues. The ends lost 6 bases at V and 3 bases at J; junction bases unmatched: 5. The CDR3 loop is CASSRGGSNQPQHF. CDR3 coding DNA: TGTGCCAGCAGCCGAGGGGGCTCCAATCAGCCCCAGCATTTT.

The chain couples TRBV27 to TRBJ2-3, with 7 bases matching TRBD2. Germline-derived CDR1 and CDR2 are MNHEY and SMNVEV (reference sequence). Losses at the gene ends were 5 bases for V and 0 bases for J; bases not matched to a gene: 11. This CDR3 is 17 amino acids long. Here the CDR3 reads CASSRDPSGISTDTQYF. In DNA form, the CDR3 reads TGTGCCAGCAGTAGGGACCCTAGCGGTATTAGCACAGATACGCAGTATTTT.

This clone was seen only a few times. V usage is TRBV6-1 and J usage is TRBJ1-5; D is ambiguous. The V end was cut by 7 bases, the J end by 2 bases, with 15 bases between. The CDR3 totals 15 residues. CDR1 MNHNS and CDR2 SASEGT come from the germline V gene. The CDR3 bases are TGTGCCAGCACTGACCCTCTCTCGGGCAATCAGCCCCAGCATTTT. This translates into CASTDPLSGNQPQHF.

The CDR3 here is CASSPGQADDQPQHF. The CDR3 nucleotides are TGTGCCAGCTCTCCTGGACAGGCCGACGATCAGCCCCAGCATTTT. J is TRBJ1-5 and V is TRBV18; 7 bases are shared with TRBD1. CDR3 length: 15 residues. V was pared by 6 bases and J by 5 bases, with 10 bases of the junction left unmatched. CDR1 and CDR2 from the germline V gene are KGHSH and LQKENI.

The chain couples TRBV4-1 to TRBJ2-6; D call uncertain. The germline V gene encodes CDR1 MGHRA and CDR2 YSYEKL. This CDR3 spans 14 amino acids. V was clipped by 4 bases and J by 0 bases, with 4 bases between them. The CDR3 DNA is TGCGCCAGCAGCCGAGGCTCTGGGGCCAACGTCCTGACTTTC. This sequence encodes CASSRGSGANVLTF.